This TCR beta chain was captured by sequencing in a study of T cell responses to AZD1222 COVID-19 vaccine. Notes on the study in general: The study reported that nearly half of spike-specific TCRs target unmutated variant regions.

V trimming: 4 bases; J trimming: 3 bases; junction bases outside the gene matches: 8. The CDR3 runs to 15 residues. Germline values: CDR1 SGDLS, CDR2 YYNGEE. Using immunoSEQ multiplex PCR, the repertoire was profiled, and TCRdb retains in-frame clones only, with some absent. The repertoire holds about 150,000 clones, about nine tenths seen once, with less than 15% in the top ten. As for this clone: What it binds is not known.

The input for sequencing was peripheral blood, taken on day 0 of AZD1222 vaccination. The chain joins TRBV9 to TRBJ2-3; 7 bases match TRBD1. The receptor was isolated from an adult in good health. This CDR3 is CASSSRDRQTDTQYF. The CDR3 DNA reads TGTGCCAGCAGCTCCCGGGACAGACAGACAGATACGCAGTATTTT.